Listed below are T cell receptor beta chains from one sample, sequenced in a study of blood T cell repertoires in COVID-19. The method was immunoSEQ multiplex PCR; TCRdb's version includes in-frame clones alone and lacks a portion of them. The repertoire has fewer than 350,000 clones, about 76% of them found once; the top ten carry about 3.2%. The material sequenced was peripheral blood. All receptors derive from a woman aged 60-75 years with active or convalescent COVID-19. The CDR3 runs from the conserved cysteine through the conserved F or W. The D gene is left open where the match is weak. Only some rows state a clone size, as once, few, many or a class for expanded clones.

abundance: -; j_gene: TRBJ1-2; v_gene: TRBV4-1; d_gene: -; CDR3aa: CASSQERFSNYGYTF; CDR3nt: TGCGCCAGCAGCCAAGAGCGATTTTCTAACTATGGCTACACCTTC
abundance: -; j_gene: TRBJ2-1; v_gene: TRBV7-8; d_gene: -; CDR3aa: CASSLARLVPYNEQFF; CDR3nt: TGTGCCAGCAGCTTAGCACGTTTAGTCCCCTACAATGAGCAGTTCTTC
abundance: -; j_gene: TRBJ1-6; v_gene: TRBV11-2; d_gene: -; CDR3aa: CATLGGSPYNSPLHF; CDR3nt: TGTGCCACCCTAGGAGGTTCCCCCTATAATTCACCCCTCCACTTT
abundance: -; j_gene: TRBJ1-4; v_gene: TRBV30; d_gene: TRBD1; CDR3aa: CAWSVTQGQGNEKLFF; CDR3nt: TGTGCCTGGAGTGTAACGCAAGGACAGGGTAATGAAAAACTGTTTTTT
abundance: -; j_gene: TRBJ2-2; v_gene: TRBV19; d_gene: -; CDR3aa: CASSIVRGNTGELFF; CDR3nt: TGTGCCAGTAGTATAGTCAGGGGGAACACCGGGGAGCTGTTTTTT
abundance: -; j_gene: TRBJ1-6; v_gene: TRBV6-2/TRBV6-3; d_gene: TRBD1; CDR3aa: CASSYSSTGGNSPLHF; CDR3nt: TGTGCCAGCAGTTACTCTTCGACAGGGGGAAATTCACCCCTCCACTTT
abundance: -; j_gene: TRBJ1-4; v_gene: TRBV5-1; d_gene: -; CDR3aa: CASSLGQPNEKLFF; CDR3nt: TGCGCCAGCAGCTTGGGACAGCCTAATGAAAAACTGTTTTTT
abundance: many; j_gene: TRBJ2-3; v_gene: TRBV19; d_gene: -; CDR3aa: CASKGWAGIPDTQYF; CDR3nt: TGTGCCAGTAAGGGGTGGGCAGGGATTCCAGATACGCAGTATTTT
abundance: -; j_gene: TRBJ1-2; v_gene: TRBV25-1; d_gene: -; CDR3aa: CASSESPFRQPTNYGYTF; CDR3nt: TGTGCCAGCAGTGAATCCCCTTTCCGACAGCCTACTAACTATGGCTACACCTTC
abundance: -; j_gene: TRBJ1-2; v_gene: TRBV9; d_gene: TRBD1; CDR3aa: CASSLLWFLRQGADGYTF; CDR3nt: TGTGCCAGCAGCCTCCTCTGGTTTCTTCGACAGGGGGCTGATGGCTACACCTTC
abundance: -; j_gene: TRBJ1-2; v_gene: TRBV9; d_gene: -; CDR3aa: CASSVARTEDYGYTF; CDR3nt: TGTGCCAGCAGCGTAGCGAGGACAGAGGACTATGGCTACACCTTC
abundance: -; j_gene: TRBJ1-2; v_gene: TRBV10-3; d_gene: -; CDR3aa: CAISVVSYGYTF; CDR3nt: TGTGCCATCAGTGTCGTCAGTTATGGCTACACCTTC
abundance: -; j_gene: TRBJ1-2; v_gene: TRBV19; d_gene: -; CDR3aa: CASSNRTSISYGYTF; CDR3nt: TGTGCCAGTAGTAATCGTACCTCGATCAGTTATGGCTACACCTTC
abundance: -; j_gene: TRBJ1-6; v_gene: TRBV21-1; d_gene: -; CDR3aa: CASSRPRQGDSPLHF; CDR3nt: TGTGCCAGCAGCCGTCCGAGACAGGGCGATTCACCCCTCCACTTT
abundance: few; j_gene: TRBJ1-2; v_gene: TRBV28; d_gene: TRBD1; CDR3aa: CASSAGQGAYGYTF; CDR3nt: TGTGCCAGCAGTGCTGGACAGGGGGCCTATGGCTACACCTTC
abundance: -; j_gene: TRBJ1-4; v_gene: TRBV7-9; d_gene: TRBD1; CDR3aa: CASGDRRGEKLFF; CDR3nt: TGTGCCAGCGGGGACAGGAGGGGTGAAAAACTGTTTTTT
abundance: once; j_gene: TRBJ2-3; v_gene: TRBV4-1; d_gene: TRBD1; CDR3aa: CASSQGLTGAQYF; CDR3nt: TGCGCCAGCAGCCAAGGGTTGACAGGGGCGCAGTATTTT
abundance: -; j_gene: TRBJ2-1; v_gene: TRBV10-3; d_gene: -; CDR3aa: CAISIGDNEQFF; CDR3nt: TGTGCCATCAGCATAGGGGACAATGAGCAGTTCTTC
abundance: -; j_gene: TRBJ1-1; v_gene: TRBV3-1/TRBV3-2; d_gene: -; CDR3aa: CASSPTDLNTEAFF; CDR3nt: TGTGCCAGCAGCCCGACAGACTTGAACACTGAAGCTTTCTTT
abundance: -; j_gene: TRBJ2-2; v_gene: TRBV5-1; d_gene: -; CDR3aa: CASSLDSFTGELFF; CDR3nt: TGCGCCAGCAGCTTGGACAGCTTCACCGGGGAGCTGTTTTTT
abundance: -; j_gene: TRBJ1-2; v_gene: TRBV27; d_gene: TRBD1; CDR3aa: CASSSRGPAYGYTF; CDR3nt: TGTGCCAGCAGTTCTAGGGGGCCCGCCTATGGCTACACCTTC
abundance: -; j_gene: TRBJ1-4; v_gene: TRBV18; d_gene: -; CDR3aa: CASSPTGSREKLFF; CDR3nt: TGTGCCAGCTCTCCCACAGGGTCCAGAGAAAAACTGTTTTTT
abundance: -; j_gene: TRBJ2-7; v_gene: TRBV7-8; d_gene: TRBD2; CDR3aa: CASSGSLAGLYEQYF; CDR3nt: TGTGCCAGCAGCGGATCACTAGCGGGGTTGTACGAGCAGTACTTC
abundance: -; j_gene: TRBJ1-3; v_gene: TRBV19; d_gene: -; CDR3aa: CASEGGGSGNTIYF; CDR3nt: TGTGCCAGTGAAGGGGGTGGCTCTGGAAACACCATATATTTT
abundance: -; j_gene: TRBJ1-1; v_gene: TRBV18; d_gene: -; CDR3aa: CASSVTALNTEAFF; CDR3nt: TGTGCCAGCTCAGTGACAGCTTTGAACACTGAAGCTTTCTTT
abundance: -; j_gene: TRBJ2-3; v_gene: TRBV7-3; d_gene: -; CDR3aa: CASSLTADSPFTDTQYF; CDR3nt: TGTGCCAGCAGCTTAACGGCGGACTCCCCTTTCACAGATACGCAGTATTTT
abundance: -; j_gene: TRBJ2-5; v_gene: TRBV19; d_gene: TRBD2; CDR3aa: CASSSTSGVGTQYF; CDR3nt: TGTGCCAGTAGTTCGACTAGCGGGGTGGGGACCCAGTACTTC
abundance: -; j_gene: TRBJ2-7; v_gene: TRBV6-2/TRBV6-3; d_gene: -; CDR3aa: CASSSRSYEQYF; CDR3nt: TGTGCCAGCAGTTCCCGCTCCTACGAGCAGTACTTC
abundance: -; j_gene: TRBJ1-1; v_gene: TRBV5-1; d_gene: -; CDR3aa: CASLGVFGTEAFF; CDR3nt: TGCGCCAGCCTAGGGGTATTCGGGACTGAAGCTTTCTTT
abundance: -; j_gene: TRBJ2-3; v_gene: TRBV5-1; d_gene: -; CDR3aa: CASNSLLGTQYF; CDR3nt: TGCGCCAGCAATTCGTTGCTAGGTACGCAGTATTTT
abundance: -; j_gene: TRBJ2-2; v_gene: TRBV7-9; d_gene: -; CDR3aa: CASSLDSGLPIWELFF; CDR3nt: TGTGCCAGCAGCTTAGATTCGGGACTCCCGATCTGGGAGCTGTTTTTT
abundance: -; j_gene: TRBJ2-5; v_gene: TRBV24-1; d_gene: TRBD2; CDR3aa: CATSSGGEYETQYF; CDR3nt: TGTGCCACCAGCTCCGGGGGGGAATATGAGACCCAGTACTTC
abundance: -; j_gene: TRBJ2-3; v_gene: TRBV6-5; d_gene: TRBD2; CDR3aa: CASSYSTGGQGTQYF; CDR3nt: TGTGCCAGCAGTTACTCCACGGGGGGGCAGGGTACGCAGTATTTT
abundance: -; j_gene: TRBJ2-7; v_gene: TRBV7-2; d_gene: TRBD2; CDR3aa: CASSLSGGGSEQYF; CDR3nt: TGTGCCAGCAGCTTAAGCGGGGGGGGCAGCGAGCAGTACTTC
abundance: -; j_gene: TRBJ1-1; v_gene: TRBV6-1; d_gene: TRBD1; CDR3aa: CASSEALGQGGTEAFF; CDR3nt: TGTGCCAGCAGTGAAGCCCTAGGACAGGGGGGGACTGAAGCTTTCTTT
abundance: -; j_gene: TRBJ2-1; v_gene: TRBV7-2; d_gene: TRBD2; CDR3aa: CASSFFVGRTRYEQFF; CDR3nt: TGTGCCAGCAGCTTCTTTGTGGGGCGGACTAGGTATGAGCAGTTCTTC
abundance: -; j_gene: TRBJ2-5; v_gene: TRBV18; d_gene: -; CDR3aa: CASSPGVGQETQYF; CDR3nt: TGTGCCAGCTCTCCAGGAGTTGGGCAAGAGACCCAGTACTTC
abundance: -; j_gene: TRBJ1-1; v_gene: TRBV6-5; d_gene: TRBD1; CDR3aa: CASTRDRDIAEAFF; CDR3nt: TGTGCCAGCACCCGGGACAGGGATATTGCTGAAGCTTTCTTT
abundance: -; j_gene: TRBJ1-1; v_gene: TRBV9; d_gene: -; CDR3aa: CASSVASNGGAFF; CDR3nt: TGTGCCAGCAGCGTAGCCTCAAATGGCGGGGCTTTCTTT
abundance: -; j_gene: TRBJ1-1; v_gene: TRBV5-1; d_gene: -; CDR3aa: CASSLVGTYTEAFF; CDR3nt: TGCGCCAGCAGCTTGGTAGGGACTTACACTGAAGCTTTCTTT
abundance: -; j_gene: TRBJ1-2; v_gene: TRBV19; d_gene: -; CDR3aa: CASRDMSYGYTF; CDR3nt: TGTGCCAGCAGGGACATGTCCTATGGCTACACCTTC
abundance: -; j_gene: TRBJ2-7; v_gene: TRBV7-2; d_gene: TRBD2; CDR3aa: CASSSGTSGSYEQYF; CDR3nt: TGTGCCAGCAGCTCTGGGACTAGCGGTTCCTACGAGCAGTACTTC
abundance: -; j_gene: TRBJ2-1; v_gene: TRBV29-1; d_gene: TRBD1; CDR3aa: CSVEVAGQGYNEQFF; CDR3nt: TGCAGCGTTGAGGTCGCAGGACAGGGCTACAATGAGCAGTTCTTC
abundance: -; j_gene: TRBJ1-1; v_gene: TRBV12-3/TRBV12-4; d_gene: -; CDR3aa: CASSPRQGSEAFF; CDR3nt: TGTGCCAGCAGTCCTAGGCAGGGGAGTGAAGCTTTCTTT
abundance: -; j_gene: TRBJ1-5; v_gene: TRBV10-1; d_gene: TRBD1; CDR3aa: CASSEGTGGWPQHF; CDR3nt: TGCGCCAGCAGTGAGGGGACAGGGGGATGGCCCCAGCATTTT
abundance: -; j_gene: TRBJ1-2; v_gene: TRBV3-1/TRBV3-2; d_gene: -; CDR3aa: CASSLGVAAGYTF; CDR3nt: TGTGCCAGCAGCCTAGGGGTGGCTGCTGGCTACACCTTC
abundance: -; j_gene: TRBJ1-4; v_gene: TRBV4-1; d_gene: TRBD1; CDR3aa: CASSQTRGQRNEKLFF; CDR3nt: TGCGCCAGCAGCCAAACTAGGGGACAGAGGAATGAAAAACTGTTTTTT
abundance: -; j_gene: TRBJ1-4; v_gene: TRBV7-9; d_gene: TRBD1; CDR3aa: CASSSQVLGQGNRKLFF; CDR3nt: TGTGCCAGCAGCTCCCAAGTGCTGGGACAGGGCAACCGAAAACTGTTTTTT
abundance: -; j_gene: TRBJ2-3; v_gene: TRBV27; d_gene: -; CDR3aa: CASRWTTGTDTQYF; CDR3nt: TGTGCCAGCAGATGGACTACGGGCACAGATACGCAGTATTTT
abundance: -; j_gene: TRBJ2-5; v_gene: TRBV10-2; d_gene: TRBD2; CDR3aa: CASSGAAGETQYF; CDR3nt: TGCGCCAGCAGTGGAGCAGCGGGGGAGACCCAGTACTTC
abundance: -; j_gene: TRBJ2-3; v_gene: TRBV11-2; d_gene: TRBD2; CDR3aa: CASSPGGEAGLVTDTQYF; CDR3nt: TGTGCCAGCAGCCCGGGAGGGGAAGCGGGCCTGGTCACAGATACGCAGTATTTT
abundance: -; j_gene: TRBJ1-1; v_gene: TRBV5-1; d_gene: TRBD1; CDR3aa: CASSLGTGFEAFF; CDR3nt: TGCGCCAGCAGCTTGGGGACAGGGTTTGAAGCTTTCTTT
abundance: -; j_gene: TRBJ1-1; v_gene: TRBV19; d_gene: -; CDR3aa: CASSIGQGRTEAFF; CDR3nt: TGTGCCAGTAGTATTGGCCAGGGGCGCACTGAAGCTTTCTTT
abundance: few; j_gene: TRBJ2-7; v_gene: TRBV6-5; d_gene: -; CDR3aa: CASRPRAGWREQYF; CDR3nt: TGTGCCAGCAGGCCGCGGGCGGGGTGGCGTGAGCAGTACTTC
abundance: -; j_gene: TRBJ2-2; v_gene: TRBV5-6; d_gene: -; CDR3aa: CASSLQEGTGELFF; CDR3nt: TGTGCCAGCAGCTTGCAAGAGGGAACCGGGGAGCTGTTTTTT
abundance: -; j_gene: TRBJ2-7; v_gene: TRBV6-1; d_gene: -; CDR3aa: CASSERHAIGPSPEQYF; CDR3nt: TGTGCCAGCAGTGAACGACACGCCATCGGCCCTTCCCCCGAGCAGTACTTC
abundance: few; j_gene: TRBJ2-1; v_gene: TRBV29-1; d_gene: -; CDR3aa: CSVSGSLGQFF; CDR3nt: TGCAGCGTTAGTGGGAGTCTTGGGCAGTTCTTC
abundance: -; j_gene: TRBJ2-3; v_gene: TRBV24-1; d_gene: TRBD1; CDR3aa: CATSDTRGRADTQYF; CDR3nt: TGTGCCACCAGTGATACCAGGGGGCGGGCGGATACGCAGTATTTT